The 24 T cell receptor beta chains below all came from one sample that was sequenced in a study of Ad26.COV2.S vaccination and SARS-CoV-2 variants (dated by TCRdb to about 2021). Library generation was performed with the immunoSEQ multiplex PCR assay. In TCRdb, the immuneACCESS table is reduced to in-frame sequences with V and J assigned. These tables do not hold every clone; where another copy was compared, an unresolved V gene accounts for under half, and the others remain unexplained. The sample table holds about 350,000 clones, of which around nine tenths were seen once. The ten largest clones take up about 10% of the sample. The sample's treatment or condition label, in plain terms: 15 to 20 received Ad26.COV2.S at low or high dose, single or two shots; several received placebo; per-sample allocation not given. Repertoires of vaccine and placebo recipients were sequenced from samples taken on day 63 after the first injection.

This material consisted of peripheral blood, taken in a trial of Ad26.COV2.S vaccine versus placebo. The receptors originated from a person between 18 and 65 years old who received the Ad26.COV2.S COVID-19 vaccine or a placebo.

The chain combines TRBV6-2 or TRBV6-3 with TRBJ2-7; TRBD1 or TRBD2 may be the D gene (5 bases each). Germline values: CDR1 MNHEY, CDR2 SVGEGT. CDR3 length: 14 residues. Trimming left V 6 bases short and J 5 bases short, with 17 bases between. Here the CDR3 reads CASSGTEVIHEQYF. The CDR3 DNA reads as TGTGCCAGCAGCGGGACGGAGGTCATCCACGAGCAGTACTTC.

On this clone: The junction departs from germline at one end; a sequencing error may be responsible. Other DNA sequences in the sample encode the same CDR3. The V gene is TRBV19, the J gene TRBJ1-1; a weak D match, TRBD1 (6 bases). CDR1 is LNHDA, CDR2 SQIVND, per germline (reference sequence). This CDR3 has 15 amino acids. CDR3 in amino acids: CASSIGGGLGTEAFF. The CDR3 nucleotides read TGTGCCAGTAGCATAGGGGGGGGTCTTGGCACTGAAGCTTTCTTT. The full variable domain, in which reference TRBV19 and TRBJ1-1 provide the parts outside the CDR3, is DGGITQSPKYLFRKEGQNVTLSCEQNLNHDAMYWYRQDPGQGLRLIYYSQIVNDFQKGDIAEGYSVSREKKESFPLTVTSAQKNPTAFYLCASSIGGGLGTEAFFGQGTRLTVV.

The chain combines TRBV27 with TRBJ1-2; 7 nucleotides match TRBD1. CDR3 length equals 14 residues. Germline CDR1 and CDR2: MNHEY and SMNVEV (reference sequence). The ends lost 5 bases at V and 6 bases at J; junction bases unmatched: 9. The CDR3 region has the DNA TGTGCCAGCAGTAACTCACAGGGGCTGCATGGCTACACCTTC. Protein: CASSNSQGLHGYTF.

The CDR3 nucleotides are TGTGCCAGCACTTTTTTACGGGGGGAAGCTTTCTTT. Translating it yields CASTFLRGEAFF. This chain links TRBV12-3 or TRBV12-4 with TRBJ1-1; maybe TRBD1 (5 bases). This CDR3 contains 12 residues. With 7 bases removed from V and 8 bases from J, the gap between germline ends came to 14 bases.

This clone was found a few times. V usage is TRBV5-1 and J usage is TRBJ1-1; 10 positions match TRBD1. Looked up from germline, CDR1 is SGHRS and CDR2 is YFSETQ. This CDR3 region has 16 residues. Unmatched junction bases numbered 7, after V lost 0 bases and J lost 5 bases. This CDR3 reads CASSLAGTGVRTEAFF. CDR3 nucleotides: TGCGCCAGCAGCTTGGCCGGGACAGGGGTTAGGACTGAAGCTTTCTTT.

This rearrangement joins TRBV5-1 to TRBJ1-1, with D possibly being TRBD1 (5 bases). This CDR3 is built from 14 residues. Germline values: CDR1 SGHRS, CDR2 YFSETQ. V was cut by 3 bases and J by 6 bases, with 15 bases left in between. CDR3 loop: CASSSRGRGAEAFF. DNA for the CDR3: TGCGCCAGCAGCTCCCGAGGGCGGGGGGCTGAAGCTTTCTTT.

The chain has TRBV28 and TRBJ1-5, with D uncertain. This CDR3 spans 14 amino acids. Trimming removed 5 bases from V and 0 bases from J, with 8 bases in between. Per germline, CDR1 MDHEN and CDR2 SYDVKM. CDR3 nucleotides: TGTGCCAGCAGTGGGGTCTATAGCAATCAGCCCCAGCATTTT. Translated, it gives CASSGVYSNQPQHF.

The chain links TRBV28 to TRBJ2-7; possible D gene TRBD1, 6 bases. CDR1 is MDHEN and CDR2 is SYDVKM in the germline V gene. The V end was cut by 5 bases, the J end by 2 bases, with 13 bases between. The CDR3 extends over 14 amino acids. The DNA of the CDR3 is TGTGCCAGCAGTCCCCCAACAGGGCCCTACGAGCAGTACTTC. Its protein product is CASSPPTGPYEQYF.

As regards this clone: The sample carries other DNA sequences with the same CDR3. This chain uses TRBV5-1 with TRBJ1-1; D possibly corresponds to TRBD1 (5 bases). Germline CDR1 is SGHRS and CDR2 is YFSETQ. This CDR3 spans 13 amino acids. Between the trimmed V and J ends, which lost 4 bases and 2 bases, there was a span of 9 bases. CDR3: CASSRTLNTEAFF. The CDR3 nucleotides read TGCGCCAGCAGCCGGACATTAAACACTGAAGCTTTCTTT.

The J gene is TRBJ1-6, the V gene TRBV9; D possibly corresponds to TRBD1 (6 bases). The CDR3 contains 14 residues. The V end lost 3 bases, the J end lost 5 bases, and 9 bases lay between the germline ends. Germline V lookup: CDR1 SGDLS, CDR2 YYNGEE. CDR3 residues: CASSGDTNNSPLHF. The CDR3, as DNA: TGTGCCAGCAGCGGGGACACCAATAATTCACCCCTCCACTTT.

V usage is TRBV5-1 and J usage is TRBJ1-4; 8 positions agree with TRBD1. The J segment lost 4 bases and the V segment lost 4 bases, leaving 6 bases of the junction unmatched. CDR1 SGHRS and CDR2 YFSETQ come from the germline V gene. The CDR3 contains 15 residues. For the CDR3, the DNA is TGCGCCAGCAGCACCGGACAGGGATATAATGAAAAACTGTTTTTT. Translation: CASSTGQGYNEKLFF.

The chain uses TRBV7-8 and TRBJ2-7, with 9 nucleotides matching TRBD1. The CDR3 covers 14 residues. V dropped 5 bases and J dropped 6; count of bases not matched to a gene: 8. Germline-derived CDR1 and CDR2 are SGHVS and FQNEAQ. Here the CDR3 DNA reads TGTGCCAGCAGCCTACCCTACAGGGGGCCCGAGCAGTACTTC. Translation: CASSLPYRGPEQYF.

The rearrangement links TRBV27 to TRBJ2-2; tentatively, D is TRBD1 (5 bases). V lost 5 bases and J 0 bases, leaving 10 bases between the germline ends. This CDR3 region has 15 residues. Germline V lookup: CDR1 MNHEY, CDR2 SMNVEV (reference sequence). The CDR3 DNA follows: TGTGCCAGCAGTCGCGACAGATCGAACACCGGGGAGCTGTTTTTT. This gives the protein CASSRDRSNTGELFF.

This chain links TRBV6-1 with TRBJ1-5, with D possibly matching TRBD1 (6 bases). This CDR3 is built from 16 residues. CDR1 and CDR2 (germline): MNHNS, SASEGT. V lost 2 bases to trimming and J lost 2 bases, with 13 bases between them. DNA of the CDR3: TGTGCCAGCAGTGAAATGGGGGGCAGGGGCAATCAGCCCCAGCATTTT. Protein: CASSEMGGRGNQPQHF.

The rearrangement links TRBV18 to TRBJ1-5, with TRBD1 matching over 10 bases. The germline V gene encodes CDR1 KGHSH and CDR2 LQKENI. The CDR3 totals 15 residues. The trim removed 6 bases at V and 4 bases at J, leaving 6 bases unmatched. Here the CDR3 DNA reads TGTGCCAGCTCGCTCGGGACAGGGGTAAATCAGCCCCAGCATTTT. Its protein is CASSLGTGVNQPQHF.

This clone came up a few times. The J gene is TRBJ1-6, the V gene TRBV4-2; tentative D call: TRBD1 (5 bases). The CDR3 consists of 14 residues. Trimming cost V 3 bases and J 7 bases, with 10 bases left between them. Germline assignment: CDR1 LGHNA and CDR2 YNFKEQ. DNA for the CDR3: TGTGCCAGCAGCCAGGGGGAGGGGAATTCACCCCTCCACTTT. Its translation is CASSQGEGNSPLHF.

The chain couples TRBV6-2 or TRBV6-3 to TRBJ2-1, with 9 bases identical to TRBD1. This CDR3 spans 14 amino acids. V gave up 2 bases and J gave up 7 bases; unmatched junction bases: 3. From germline, CDR1 is MNHEY and CDR2 SVGEGT. CDR3 residues: CASSYQDRGNEQFF. The DNA for the CDR3 is TGTGCCAGCAGTTACCAGGACAGGGGAAATGAGCAGTTCTTC.

This chain uses TRBV3-1 (or the pseudogene TRBV3-2) with TRBJ1-2; D gene unclear. From germline, CDR1 is LGHDT and CDR2 YNNKEL (reference sequence). CDR3 length: 15 residues. V dropped 6 bases and J dropped 0 bases, with 14 bases sitting between them. The CDR3 spells CASSPLDGTNYGYTF. The CDR3 nucleotides are TGTGCCAGCAGTCCCCTGGACGGAACTAACTATGGCTACACCTTC.

The chain uses TRBV3-1 (or the pseudogene TRBV3-2) and TRBJ2-5; D possibly uses TRBD1 or TRBD2 (6 bases each). Trimming stripped 4 bases from V and 5 bases from J, with 17 bases between. The CDR3 spans 15 residues. Germline CDR1 reads LGHDT; CDR2 reads YNNKEL (reference sequence). The CDR3: CASSPGSGEVETQYF. CDR3 in DNA: TGTGCCAGCAGCCCCGGGTCAGGGGAGGTGGAGACCCAGTACTTC.

This chain joins TRBV4-3 and TRBJ1-2; D perhaps matches TRBD1 (5 bases). The CDR3 spans 15 residues. The germline V and J ends were trimmed by 0 bases and 2 bases, with 10 bases remaining between them. Germline V gene sequence: CDR1 LGHNA, CDR2 YSLEER. As DNA, the CDR3 is TGCGCCAGCAGCCAAGAGTGGCAGGGCAACTATGGCTACACCTTC. It specifies CASSQEWQGNYGYTF.

The V gene is TRBV19, the J gene TRBJ2-1; the match to TRBD2 covers 8 bases. CDR1 is LNHDA and CDR2 is SQIVND in the germline V gene (reference sequence). Trimming removed 5 bases from V and 0 bases from J; junction bases left unmatched: 6. This CDR3 comprises 16 residues. The CDR3, as DNA: TGTGCCAGTAGTTTCTACAGCGGGAGCTCCTACAATGAGCAGTTCTTC. Amino acids: CASSFYSGSSYNEQFF.

This rearrangement joins TRBV10-3 to TRBJ1-2; TRBD1 might be the D (5 bases). The germline V gene has CDR1 ENHRY and CDR2 SYGVKD. V shed 0 bases and J shed 4 bases, with 12 bases lying between them. CDR3 size: 15 residues. For the CDR3, the DNA is TGTGCCATCAGTGAGTCTATGGGACTTCGCTATGGCTACACCTTC. This encodes CAISESMGLRYGYTF.

The chain joins TRBV6-6 to TRBJ1-2, with D perhaps matching TRBD1 (6 bases). The V gene's germline CDR1 is MNHNY and CDR2 SVGAGI (reference sequence). The V gene lost 2 bases and the J gene lost 0 bases, with 13 bases spanning the gap. This CDR3 contains 16 residues. The CDR3, as DNA: TGTGCCAGCAGTTACGGACAGTTCCACTCTAACTATGGCTACACCTTC. It codes for CASSYGQFHSNYGYTF.

This chain joins TRBV28 and TRBJ1-5; no reliable D call. V lost 7 bases, J lost 3 bases, and 19 bases lay in between. CDR1 and CDR2 (germline): MDHEN, SYDVKM. The CDR3 contains 16 residues. In nucleotides, the CDR3 is TGTGCCAGCATCCCCCTAGGCACGACGCCCAATCAGCCCCAGCATTTT. This sequence encodes CASIPLGTTPNQPQHF.